This T cell receptor beta chain was found in a study of T-cell reconstitution after alpha-beta-depleted transplantation in children. The CDR3 sequence is 15 residues long. V lost 6 bases and J lost 4; bases outside the gene matches: 7. Molecular barcoding with unique molecular identifiers was used for the TCRbeta library. TCRdb processed the PCR reads anew with MiXCR; each CDR3 protein has one entry. The table records hundreds of thousands of distinct CDR3 sequences, 8.5% to 10% of them present only once. The chain combines TRBV12-3 or TRBV12-4 with TRBJ2-3; 10 bases align to TRBD2. Here the sequenced sample was PBMCs from the stem cell graft donor, taken from the stem cell graft. The receptor was isolated from a human donor who donated a stem cell graft to a child with acute lymphoblastic leukemia. The CDR3 DNA reads as TGTGCCAGCAGCGCCCCCGGGACTAGCGCAGATACGCAGTATTTT. Translating gives CASSAPGTSADTQYF.